These 14 T cell receptor beta chains came from one sample sequenced in a study of T cells in Graves' hyperthyroidism and ophthalmopathy. Researchers took RNA transcripts and amplified the TCR beta CDR3 regions from them. In the first-round RT-PCR of the TCR CDR3, the HTBI primer set was used. TCRdb used MiXCR to reprocess the multiplex PCR reads, holding one entry per CDR3 protein. In the table there are around 440,000 distinct CDR3 sequences, about 15% of which are singletons. Material for sequencing was blood. Every receptor here comes from a woman younger than 35 with Graves' hyperthyroidism.

At least ten counts were recorded for this clonotype. The CDR3 sequence: CSARDSENGYTF. For the CDR3, the DNA is TGCAGCGCCAGGGACTCGGAAAATGGCTACACCTTC. The rearrangement links TRBV29-1 to TRBJ1-2; weak D call: TRBD1 (5 bases). Trimming removed 7 bases from V and 6 bases from J, with 15 bases in between. Germline lookup yields CDR1 SQVTM and CDR2 ANQGSEA. The CDR3 is made up of 12 amino acids.

In this sample, this clonotype turned up many times. The V call is TRBV20-1, the J call TRBJ2-3; 8 positions match TRBD2. V shed 3 bases and J 4 bases; nucleotides not matched to a gene: 15. Looked up from germline, CDR1 is DFQATT and CDR2 is SNEGSKA (reference sequence). The CDR3 has 17 amino acids. DNA of the CDR3: TGCAGTGCTAGGGGAGAGCTGAGCGGGAGATTCGCAGATACGCAGTATTTT. It yields the protein CSARGELSGRFADTQYF.

The J gene is TRBJ1-2, the V gene TRBV6-1; TRBD1 matches at 7 bases. V gave up 7 bases and J gave up 7 bases; unmatched junction bases: 6. Per germline, CDR1 MNHNS and CDR2 SASEGT. The CDR3 consists of 12 residues. The CDR3 nucleotides read TGTGCCAGCACCCAGGGGGGCTCTGGCTACACCTTC. This codes for CASTQGGSGYTF.

This clonotype was seen a few times. J is TRBJ2-2 and V is TRBV30; D call uncertain. Trimming pared 1 base from V and 3 bases from J, leaving 0 bases between. The CDR3 extends over 11 amino acids. Germline lookup yields CDR1 GTSNPN and CDR2 SVGIG (reference sequence). As DNA, the CDR3 is TGTGCCTGGAGTGACACCGGGGAGCTGTTTTTT. Residues: CAWSDTGELFF.

Many counts were recorded for this clonotype. The genes are TRBV11-2 and TRBJ2-7; 9 bases match TRBD2. Germline CDR1 reads SGHAT; CDR2 reads FQNNGV. The J segment lost 5 bases and the V segment lost 3 bases, leaving 11 bases of the junction unmatched. This CDR3 has 16 residues. DNA for the CDR3: TGTGCCAGCAGCTTGCGGGAGGGCCTTGCATTCCACGAGCAGTACTTC. Its translation: CASSLREGLAFHEQYF.

This clonotype was observed at least ten times. The rearrangement uses TRBV6-1 and TRBJ1-1; D uncertain. There are 14 residues in the CDR3. Per the germline V gene, CDR1 is MNHNS and CDR2 is SASEGT. Trimming stripped 6 bases from V and 0 bases from J, with 11 bases between. The CDR3 sequence: CASSYSGMNTEAFF. CDR3 nucleotide sequence: TGTGCCAGCAGCTATTCGGGAATGAACACTGAAGCTTTCTTT.

This clonotype was detected ten times or more. This rearrangement joins TRBV27 to TRBJ1-6, with D uncertain. The ends were cut back, 4 bases at V and 6 bases at J, with 7 bases in the middle. Germline V gene lookup returns CDR1 MNHEY and CDR2 SMNVEV (reference sequence). CDR3 length: 13 amino acids. CDR3 in DNA: TGTGCCAGCAGTTCCCCGTTTAATTCACCCCTCCACTTT. Protein sequence: CASSSPFNSPLHF.

This clonotype has at least ten counts. The CDR3 coding sequence is TGTGCCAGCTCTCCTGCGGCAGGGTACCAAGAGACCCAGTACTTC. Protein product: CASSPAAGYQETQYF. The V call is TRBV6-1, the J call TRBJ2-5, with D possibly TRBD1 on 5 matching bases. The CDR3 has 15 residues. Germline V gives CDR1 MNHNS, CDR2 SASEGT. V dropped 8 bases and J dropped 0 bases, with 16 bases sitting between them.

This clonotype was detected ten times or more. V usage is TRBV6-5 and J usage is TRBJ1-2; D is unresolved. Deletions cut 2 bases from V and 5 bases from J, with 18 bases between. The germline V gene encodes CDR1 MNHEY and CDR2 SVGAGI. The CDR3 spans 16 residues. CDR3 sequence reads: CASSYGTQRRAYGYTF. The CDR3 nucleotides are TGTGCCAGCAGTTACGGAACTCAACGGAGGGCTTATGGCTACACCTTC.

Ten or more counts support this clonotype. The chain joins TRBV10-3 to TRBJ1-2; TRBD1 matches 12 bases. Per the germline V gene, CDR1 is ENHRY and CDR2 is SYGVKD. V lost 8 bases to trimming and J lost 1 base; unmatched junction nucleotides: 2. The CDR3 totals 14 residues. CDR3 DNA: TGTGCCATCGGGACAGGGGGCATTAACTATGGCTACACCTTC. Encoded protein: CAIGTGGINYGYTF.

This clonotype was recorded at least ten times. The J gene is TRBJ2-3, the V gene TRBV10-3, with unresolved D. The CDR3 extends over 15 amino acids. Trimming took off 7 bases at V and 4 bases at J, with 18 bases between the two ends. Per germline, CDR1 ENHRY and CDR2 SYGVKD. CDR3 sequence: CAITHPFWTPDTQYF. The CDR3 DNA reads TGTGCCATCACTCACCCCTTCTGGACCCCAGATACGCAGTATTTT.

The chain links TRBV6-2 or TRBV6-3 to TRBJ2-7; D is uncertain. Germline lookup yields CDR1 MNHEY and CDR2 SVGEGT. The CDR3 length is 12 residues. Trimming removed 2 bases from V and 7 bases from J, with 9 bases in between. The CDR3 DNA follows: TGTGCCAGCAGTTACCCCGGGCTTGAGCAGTACTTC. Translated, it gives CASSYPGLEQYF.

The chain joins TRBV13 to TRBJ2-4; unclear D gene. The V end was cut by 3 bases, the J end by 0 bases, with 9 bases between. Germline-derived CDR1 and CDR2 are PRHDT and FYEKMQ (reference sequence). The CDR3 contains 15 residues. CDR3 loop: CASSFAGQAKNIQYF. In nucleotides, the CDR3 is TGTGCCAGCAGCTTTGCCGGTCAAGCCAAAAACATTCAGTACTTC.

This clonotype has more than one count but fewer than ten. The chain joins TRBV4-1 to TRBJ2-3; perhaps D is TRBD1 or TRBD2 (6 bases each). There are 17 residues in the CDR3. V lost 0 bases, J lost 2 bases, and 15 bases lay in between. Germline values: CDR1 MGHRA, CDR2 YSYEKL. In DNA, the CDR3 is TGCGCCAGCAGCCAAGATAGGACGGGGGCCCTCACAGATACGCAGTATTTT. Its translation is CASSQDRTGALTDTQYF.